This entry concerns a single T cell receptor beta chain. The data are from a study of OX40 agonist ivuxolimab in advanced cancers. Here immunoSEQ multiplex PCR was the method, and the copy in TCRdb shows in-frame clones only, minus some. The sample lists about 18,000 clones, about 67% occurring once. Trimming cost V 4 bases and J 0 bases, with 11 bases left between them. Looked up from germline, CDR1 is SGHKS and CDR2 is YYEKEE (reference sequence). The CDR3 extends over 15 amino acids. The timepoints at which blood was sampled were baseline, cycle 4 day 1, and cycle 7 day 1. Sequenced material: CD4+ or CD8+ T cells sorted from blood, taken in a trial of the OX40 agonist ivuxolimab. The sequence came from an adult with an advanced solid tumor such as melanoma, head and neck, liver or kidney cancer. The rearrangement joins TRBV5-5 to TRBJ1-5, with D perhaps TRBD1 (6 bases). Here the CDR3 DNA reads TGTGCCAGCAGCGCTCAGGGGAATAGCAATCAGCCCCAGCATTTT. Its translation: CASSAQGNSNQPQHF.